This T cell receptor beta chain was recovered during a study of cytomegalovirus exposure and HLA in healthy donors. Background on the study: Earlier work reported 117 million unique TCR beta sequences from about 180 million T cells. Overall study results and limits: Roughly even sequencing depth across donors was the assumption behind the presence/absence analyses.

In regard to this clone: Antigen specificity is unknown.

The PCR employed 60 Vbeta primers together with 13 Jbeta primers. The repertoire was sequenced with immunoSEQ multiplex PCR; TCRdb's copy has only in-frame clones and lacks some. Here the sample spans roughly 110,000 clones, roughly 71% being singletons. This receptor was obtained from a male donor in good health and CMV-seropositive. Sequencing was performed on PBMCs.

The CDR3 coding sequence is TGTGCCAGCAGCAAAAACGACAGGGATTATTATGGCTACACCTTC. Translation gives CASSKNDRDYYGYTF. This sequence joins TRBV4-2 and TRBJ1-2; 7 nucleotides match TRBD1. V lost 5 bases to trimming and J lost 5 bases; unmatched junction nucleotides: 11. Germline assignment: CDR1 LGHNA and CDR2 YNFKEQ. The length of the CDR3 is 15 residues.